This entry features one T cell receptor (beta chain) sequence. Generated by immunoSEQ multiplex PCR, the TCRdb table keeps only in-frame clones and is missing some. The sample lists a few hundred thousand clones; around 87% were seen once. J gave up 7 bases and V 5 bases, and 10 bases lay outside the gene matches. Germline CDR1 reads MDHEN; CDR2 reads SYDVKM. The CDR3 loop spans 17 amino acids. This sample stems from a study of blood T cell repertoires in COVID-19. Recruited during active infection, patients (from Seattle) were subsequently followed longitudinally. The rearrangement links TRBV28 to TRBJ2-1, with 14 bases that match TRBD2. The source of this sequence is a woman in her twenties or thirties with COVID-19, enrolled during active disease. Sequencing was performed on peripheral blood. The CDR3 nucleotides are TGTGCCAGCAGTCCTTCATCGGGACTAGCGGGAGCAAATGAGCAGTTCTTC. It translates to CASSPSSGLAGANEQFF.